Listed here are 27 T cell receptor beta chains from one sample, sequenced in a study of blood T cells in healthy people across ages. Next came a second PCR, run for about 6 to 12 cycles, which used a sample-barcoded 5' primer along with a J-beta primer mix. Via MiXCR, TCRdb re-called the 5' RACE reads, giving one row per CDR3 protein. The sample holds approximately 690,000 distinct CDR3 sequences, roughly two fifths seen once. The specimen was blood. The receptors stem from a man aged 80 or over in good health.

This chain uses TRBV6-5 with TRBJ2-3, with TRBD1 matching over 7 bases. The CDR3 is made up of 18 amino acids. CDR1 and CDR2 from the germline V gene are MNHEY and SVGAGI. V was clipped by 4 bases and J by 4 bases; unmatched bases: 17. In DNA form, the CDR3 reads TGTGCCAGCAGTTCACACCTAAAGGGGGCCTACACTGCAGATACGCAGTATTTT. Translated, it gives CASSSHLKGAYTADTQYF.

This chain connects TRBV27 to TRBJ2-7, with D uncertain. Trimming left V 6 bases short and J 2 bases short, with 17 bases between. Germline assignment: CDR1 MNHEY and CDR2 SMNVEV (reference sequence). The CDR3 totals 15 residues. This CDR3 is CASRLTNDETYEQYF. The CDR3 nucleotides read TGTGCCAGCAGATTAACGAACGACGAAACCTACGAGCAGTACTTC.

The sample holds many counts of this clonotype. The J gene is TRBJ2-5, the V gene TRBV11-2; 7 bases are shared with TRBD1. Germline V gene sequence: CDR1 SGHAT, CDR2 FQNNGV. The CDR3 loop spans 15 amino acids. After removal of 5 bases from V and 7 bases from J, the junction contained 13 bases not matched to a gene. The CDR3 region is CASSIGQAQVGTQYF. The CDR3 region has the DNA TGTGCCAGCAGCATCGGACAGGCCCAAGTAGGGACCCAGTACTTC.

Written as DNA, the CDR3 is TGCAGTGCTAGAGGGGGTGGTACCGGCTACGAGCAGTACTTC. It yields the protein CSARGGGTGYEQYF. V gene TRBV20-1 combines with J gene TRBJ2-7; no reliable D call. V gave up 1 base and J gave up 3 bases, with 13 bases separating them. The CDR3 has 14 amino acids. Germline CDR1 is DFQATT and CDR2 is SNEGSKA (reference sequence).

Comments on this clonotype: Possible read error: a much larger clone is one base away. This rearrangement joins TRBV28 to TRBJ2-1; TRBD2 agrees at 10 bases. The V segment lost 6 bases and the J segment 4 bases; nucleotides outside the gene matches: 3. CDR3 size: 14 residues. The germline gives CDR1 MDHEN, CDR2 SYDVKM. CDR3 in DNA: TGTGCCAGCAGAATAGCGGGAGGATACAATGAGCAGTTCTTC. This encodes CASRIAGGYNEQFF.

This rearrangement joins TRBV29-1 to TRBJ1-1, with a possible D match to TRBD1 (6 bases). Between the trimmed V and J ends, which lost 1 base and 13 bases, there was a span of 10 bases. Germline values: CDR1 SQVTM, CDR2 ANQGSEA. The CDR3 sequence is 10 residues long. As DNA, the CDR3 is TGCAGCGTTGAAGCAGGGGAGGTTTTCTTT. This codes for CSVEAGEVFF.

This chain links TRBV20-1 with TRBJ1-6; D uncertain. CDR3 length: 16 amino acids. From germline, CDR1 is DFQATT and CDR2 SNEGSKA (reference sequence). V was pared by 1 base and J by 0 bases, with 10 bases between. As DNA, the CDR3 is TGCAGTGCTAGAGTGGAGGCTACCTCCTATAATTCACCCCTCCACTTT. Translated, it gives CSARVEATSYNSPLHF.

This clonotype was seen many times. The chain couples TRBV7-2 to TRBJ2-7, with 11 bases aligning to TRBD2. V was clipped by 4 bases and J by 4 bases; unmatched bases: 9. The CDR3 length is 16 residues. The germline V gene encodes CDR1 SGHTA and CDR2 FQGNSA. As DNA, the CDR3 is TGTGCCAGCAGCTCCGTTTGGACTAGCGGGTTATACGAGCAGTACTTC. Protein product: CASSSVWTSGLYEQYF. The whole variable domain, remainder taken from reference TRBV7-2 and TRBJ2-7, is GAGVSQSPSNKVTEKGKDVELRCDPISGHTALYWYRQSLGQGLEFLIYFQGNSAPDKSGLPSDRFSAERTGGSVSTLTIQRTQQEDSAVYLCASSSVWTSGLYEQYFGPGTRLTVT.

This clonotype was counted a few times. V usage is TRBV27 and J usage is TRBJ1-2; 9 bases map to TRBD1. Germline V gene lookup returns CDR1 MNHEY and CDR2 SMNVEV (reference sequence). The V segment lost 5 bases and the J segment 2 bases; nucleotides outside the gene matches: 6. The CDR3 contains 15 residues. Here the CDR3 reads CASSPWTGVNYGYTF. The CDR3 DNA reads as TGTGCCAGCAGTCCTTGGACAGGGGTAAACTATGGCTACACCTTC.

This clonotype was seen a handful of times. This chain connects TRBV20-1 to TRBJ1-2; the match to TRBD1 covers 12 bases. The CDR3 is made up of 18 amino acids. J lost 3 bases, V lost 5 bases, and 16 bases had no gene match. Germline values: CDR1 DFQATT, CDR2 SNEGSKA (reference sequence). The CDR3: CSASSLRDRGLIDYGYTF. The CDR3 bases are TGCAGTGCTTCCTCGCTCCGGGACAGGGGGCTGATCGACTATGGCTACACCTTC.

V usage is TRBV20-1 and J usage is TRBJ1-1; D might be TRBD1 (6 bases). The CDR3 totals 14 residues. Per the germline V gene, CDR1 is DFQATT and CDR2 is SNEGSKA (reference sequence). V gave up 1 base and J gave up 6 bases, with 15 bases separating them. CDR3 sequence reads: CSARVLRGLSEAFF. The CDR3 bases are TGCAGTGCTAGAGTTCTCAGGGGTCTCTCTGAAGCTTTCTTT.

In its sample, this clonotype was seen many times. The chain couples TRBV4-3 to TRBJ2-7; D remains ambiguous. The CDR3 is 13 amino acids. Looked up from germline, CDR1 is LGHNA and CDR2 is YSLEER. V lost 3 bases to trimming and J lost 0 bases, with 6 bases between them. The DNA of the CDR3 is TGCGCCAGCAGCCACCTTAACTCCTACGAGCAGTACTTC. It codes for CASSHLNSYEQYF.

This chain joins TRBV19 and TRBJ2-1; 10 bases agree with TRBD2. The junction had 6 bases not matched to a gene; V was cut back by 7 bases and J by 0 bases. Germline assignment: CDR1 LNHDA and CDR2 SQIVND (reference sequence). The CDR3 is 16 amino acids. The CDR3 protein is CASIASGRASYNEQFF. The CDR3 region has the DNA TGTGCCAGTATTGCCAGCGGGAGGGCCTCCTACAATGAGCAGTTCTTC. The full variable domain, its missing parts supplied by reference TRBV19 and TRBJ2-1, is DGGITQSPKYLFRKEGQNVTLSCEQNLNHDAMYWYRQDPGQGLRLIYYSQIVNDFQKGDIAEGYSVSREKKESFPLTVTSAQKNPTAFYLCASIASGRASYNEQFFGPGTRLTVL.

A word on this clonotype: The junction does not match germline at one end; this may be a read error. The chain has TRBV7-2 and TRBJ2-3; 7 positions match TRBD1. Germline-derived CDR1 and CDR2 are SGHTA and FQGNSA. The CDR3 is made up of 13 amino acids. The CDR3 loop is CASILRTGDTQYF. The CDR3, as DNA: TGTGCCAGCATCTTAAGGACAGGCGATACGCAGTATTTT.

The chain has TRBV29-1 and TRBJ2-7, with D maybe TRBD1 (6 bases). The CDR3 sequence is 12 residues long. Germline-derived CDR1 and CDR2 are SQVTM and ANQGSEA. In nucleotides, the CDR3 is TGCATAGGGGGAGAGGCTTACAATGAGCAGTACTTC. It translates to CIGGEAYNEQYF.

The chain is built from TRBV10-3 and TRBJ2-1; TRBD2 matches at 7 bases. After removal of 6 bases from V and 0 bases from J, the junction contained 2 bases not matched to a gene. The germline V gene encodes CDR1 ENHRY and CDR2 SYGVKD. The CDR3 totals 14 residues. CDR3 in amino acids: CAISPSGSYNEQFF. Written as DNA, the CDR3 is TGTGCCATCAGCCCTAGCGGCTCCTACAATGAGCAGTTCTTC.

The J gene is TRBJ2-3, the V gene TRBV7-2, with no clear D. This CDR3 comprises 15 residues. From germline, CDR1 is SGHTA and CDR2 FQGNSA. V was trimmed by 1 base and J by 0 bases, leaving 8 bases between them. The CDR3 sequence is CASSLGLISTDTQYF. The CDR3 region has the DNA TGTGCCAGCAGCTTAGGTCTTATTAGCACAGATACGCAGTATTTT.

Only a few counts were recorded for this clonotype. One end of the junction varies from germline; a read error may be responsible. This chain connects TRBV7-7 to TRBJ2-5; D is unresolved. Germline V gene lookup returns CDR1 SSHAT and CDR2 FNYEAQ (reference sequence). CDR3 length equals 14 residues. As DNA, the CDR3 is TGTGCTAGCAGCGTAGCCGGGTTGGGGGAGACCCAGTACTTC. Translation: CASSVAGLGETQYF.

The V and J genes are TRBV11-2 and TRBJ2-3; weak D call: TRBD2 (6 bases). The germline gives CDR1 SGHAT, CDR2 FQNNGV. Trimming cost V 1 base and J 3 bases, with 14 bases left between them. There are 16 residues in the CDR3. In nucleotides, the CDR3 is TGTGCCAGCAGCTTAGCCGTAGCGGCCCAAACAGATACGCAGTATTTT. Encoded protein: CASSLAVAAQTDTQYF.

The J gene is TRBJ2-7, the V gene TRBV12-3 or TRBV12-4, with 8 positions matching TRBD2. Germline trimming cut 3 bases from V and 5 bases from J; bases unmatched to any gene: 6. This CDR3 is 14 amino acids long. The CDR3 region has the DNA TGTGCCAGCAGTTTCGGCGGGGGGAGCAACGAGCAGTACTTC. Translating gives CASSFGGGSNEQYF.

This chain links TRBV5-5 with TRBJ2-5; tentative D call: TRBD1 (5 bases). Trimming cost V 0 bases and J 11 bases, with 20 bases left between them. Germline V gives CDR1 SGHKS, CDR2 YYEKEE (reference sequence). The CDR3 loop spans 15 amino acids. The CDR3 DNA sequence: TGTGCCAGCAGCTTGGCCTGGACACCCGGCGATGAGCAGTACTTC. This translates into CASSLAWTPGDEQYF.

Written as DNA, the CDR3 is TGCGCCAGCAGTGAGTACAGGGGGACTAGCGGCGGGACGAAGCCCTACGAGCAGTACTTC. Its translation is CASSEYRGTSGGTKPYEQYF. The J gene is TRBJ2-7, the V gene TRBV10-2; 11 bases are a match to TRBD2. The germline CDR1 and CDR2 sequences are WSHSY and SAAADI. The CDR3 loop spans 20 amino acids. With V trimmed by 1 base and J by 2 bases, 16 bases remained unmatched.

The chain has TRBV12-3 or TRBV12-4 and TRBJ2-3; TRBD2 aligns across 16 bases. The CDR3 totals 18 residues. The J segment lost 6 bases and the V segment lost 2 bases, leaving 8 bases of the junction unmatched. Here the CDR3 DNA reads TGTGCCAGCAGTTTACCTCAGGGACTAGCGGGGGGGGGTGATACGCAGTATTTT. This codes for CASSLPQGLAGGGDTQYF.

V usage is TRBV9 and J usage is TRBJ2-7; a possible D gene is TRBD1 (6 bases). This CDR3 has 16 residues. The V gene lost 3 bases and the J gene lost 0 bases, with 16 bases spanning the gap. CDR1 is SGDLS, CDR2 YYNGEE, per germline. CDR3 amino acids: CASSGSTTGSSYEQYF. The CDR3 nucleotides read TGTGCCAGCAGCGGTAGCACGACAGGCAGCTCCTACGAGCAGTACTTC.

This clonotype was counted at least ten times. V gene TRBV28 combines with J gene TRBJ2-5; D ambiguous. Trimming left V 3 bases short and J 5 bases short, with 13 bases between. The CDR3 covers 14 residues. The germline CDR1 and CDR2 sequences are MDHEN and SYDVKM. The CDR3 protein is CASSFHVWAETQYF. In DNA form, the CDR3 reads TGTGCCAGCAGTTTCCACGTATGGGCGGAGACCCAGTACTTC.

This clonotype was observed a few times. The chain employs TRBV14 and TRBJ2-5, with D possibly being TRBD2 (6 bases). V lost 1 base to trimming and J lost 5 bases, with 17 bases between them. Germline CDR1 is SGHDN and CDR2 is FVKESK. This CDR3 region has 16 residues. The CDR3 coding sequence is TGTGCCAGCAGCCAAGGGCGGGGCGCCTACGGTGAGACCCAGTACTTC. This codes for CASSQGRGAYGETQYF.

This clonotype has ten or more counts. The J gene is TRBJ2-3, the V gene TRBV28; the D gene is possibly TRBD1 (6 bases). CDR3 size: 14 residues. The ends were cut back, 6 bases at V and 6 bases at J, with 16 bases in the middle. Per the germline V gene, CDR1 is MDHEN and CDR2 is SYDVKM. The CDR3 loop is CASSHPQGSDTQYF. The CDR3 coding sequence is TGTGCCAGCAGCCACCCCCAGGGGTCCGATACGCAGTATTTT.